This T cell receptor beta chain was obtained from a study of breast tumors, draining lymph nodes, adjacent tissues (dated by TCRdb to 2016 to 2018). General notes on the study: In breast cancer patients, the study compared the TCR beta repertoires of tumor, adjacent nontumor tissue and axillary lymph nodes. The study aimed to assess the relationships and possible T-cell exchange between tumor, surrounding tissue and draining lymph node repertoires in human breast cancer. The study at large found these results: Tumor T-cell repertoires showed less diversity than lymph node repertoires and more diversity than nontumor tissue repertoires, and tumor T-cell repertoires showed preferential V and J gene usage. Tumor and nontumor tissue repertoires were found to be significantly more similar in luminal-like than in basal-like breast cancer. The study presented the conclusion that tumor T cells originate in lymph nodes as consistent with a hypothesis, not as something directly demonstrated. The data were judged consistent with most tumor T cells deriving from the lymph node and then expanding within tumor tissue.

Lymph node samples came from the axillary draining lymph nodes of breast cancer patients. Counted from cysteine to phenylalanine, this CDR3 has 15 amino acids. Only the CDR3 portion is preserved as DNA: 45 bases, with reading frame beginning at the first base. V sheds 5 bases and J sheds 4 bases, leaving 15 bases between their ends. From a lookup of the germline V gene, CDR1 and CDR2 are MDHEN and SYDVKM. This clonotype came up many times. No cognate antigen has been identified for it. Base qualities are not at hand, and no much larger clone is one base apart. The sequencing machine was an Illumina HiSeq 2000. Multiplex PCR amplification was used to build the TCR beta chain libraries. The amplified TCR beta chain products were analyzed by high-throughput sequencing. In TCRdb, the public reads were trimmed at Q25 with fastp and aligned with MiXCR, with productive beta chains retained. Merged by CDR3 protein, the rows form single entries marked with the most common genes and DNA. This sample lists over 200,000 distinct CDR3 sequences; roughly 32% were detected once. Clones ranked in the top ten supply 1.3% to 1.5% of the sample.

The sample comprised axillary lymph node tissue. Recombination linked TRBV28 to TRBJ1-5; TRBD1 might be the D gene, on 5 matching bases. This TCR was sampled from a female donor with breast cancer. Some clones in this sample may be carry-over from other donors' samples. The CDR3 region reads CASSPYGTFNQPQHF. The DNA is as follows: TGTGCCAGCAGTCCCTACGGGACGTTTAATCAGCCCCAGCATTTT. The entire variable domain, with the stretches around the CDR3 drawn from the reference TRBV28 and TRBJ1-5 proteins, is DVKVTQSSRYLVKRTGEKVFLECVQDMDHENMFWYRQDPGLGLRLIYFSYDVKMKEKGDIPEGYSVSREKKERFSLILESASTNQTSMYLCASSPYGTFNQPQHFGDGTRLSIL.